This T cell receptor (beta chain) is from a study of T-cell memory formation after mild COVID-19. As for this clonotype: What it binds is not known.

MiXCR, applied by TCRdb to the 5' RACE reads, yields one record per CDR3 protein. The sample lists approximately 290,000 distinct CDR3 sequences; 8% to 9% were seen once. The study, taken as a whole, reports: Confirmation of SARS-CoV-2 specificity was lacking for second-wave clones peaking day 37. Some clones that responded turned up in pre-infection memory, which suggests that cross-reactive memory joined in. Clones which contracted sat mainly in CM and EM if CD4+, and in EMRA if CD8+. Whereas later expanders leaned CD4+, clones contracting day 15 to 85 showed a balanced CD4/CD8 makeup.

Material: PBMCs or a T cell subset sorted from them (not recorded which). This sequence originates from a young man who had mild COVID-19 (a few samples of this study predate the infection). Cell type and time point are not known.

This CDR3 reads CASSVRQRPSLEQYF. CDR3 DNA: TGTGCCAGCAGTGTCCGACAGCGCCCCTCACTCGAGCAGTACTTC. V and J are TRBV6-2 or TRBV6-3 and TRBJ2-7, with a possible D match to TRBD1 (5 bases). Germline loops: CDR1 MNHEY, CDR2 SVGEGT. V lost 5 bases to trimming and J lost 6 bases, with 20 bases between them. The CDR3 has 15 amino acids.